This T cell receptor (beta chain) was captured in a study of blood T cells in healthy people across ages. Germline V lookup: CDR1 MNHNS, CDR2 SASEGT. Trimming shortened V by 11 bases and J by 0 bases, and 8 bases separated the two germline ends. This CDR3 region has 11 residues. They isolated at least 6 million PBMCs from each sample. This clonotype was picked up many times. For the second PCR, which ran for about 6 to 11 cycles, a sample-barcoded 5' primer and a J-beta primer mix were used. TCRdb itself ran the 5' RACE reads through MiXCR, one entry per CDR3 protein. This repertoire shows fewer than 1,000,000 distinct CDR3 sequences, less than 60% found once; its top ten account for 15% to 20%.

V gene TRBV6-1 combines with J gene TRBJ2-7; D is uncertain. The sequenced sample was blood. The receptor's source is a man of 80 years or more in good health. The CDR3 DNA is TGTGCCGTCATAGGCTCCTACGAGCAGTACTTC. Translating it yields CAVIGSYEQYF.